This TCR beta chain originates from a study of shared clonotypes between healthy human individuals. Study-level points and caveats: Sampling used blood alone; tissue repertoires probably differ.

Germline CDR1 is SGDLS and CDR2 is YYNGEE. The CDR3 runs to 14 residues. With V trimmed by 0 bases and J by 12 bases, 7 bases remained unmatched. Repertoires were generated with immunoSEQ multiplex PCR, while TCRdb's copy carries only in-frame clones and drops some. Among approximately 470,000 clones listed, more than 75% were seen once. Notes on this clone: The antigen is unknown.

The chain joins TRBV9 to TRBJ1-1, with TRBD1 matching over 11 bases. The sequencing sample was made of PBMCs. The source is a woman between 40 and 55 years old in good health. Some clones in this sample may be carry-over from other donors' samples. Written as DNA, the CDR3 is TGTGCCAGCAGCGTAGAGTGGACAGGGGGCACAACTTTCTTT. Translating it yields CASSVEWTGGTTFF.